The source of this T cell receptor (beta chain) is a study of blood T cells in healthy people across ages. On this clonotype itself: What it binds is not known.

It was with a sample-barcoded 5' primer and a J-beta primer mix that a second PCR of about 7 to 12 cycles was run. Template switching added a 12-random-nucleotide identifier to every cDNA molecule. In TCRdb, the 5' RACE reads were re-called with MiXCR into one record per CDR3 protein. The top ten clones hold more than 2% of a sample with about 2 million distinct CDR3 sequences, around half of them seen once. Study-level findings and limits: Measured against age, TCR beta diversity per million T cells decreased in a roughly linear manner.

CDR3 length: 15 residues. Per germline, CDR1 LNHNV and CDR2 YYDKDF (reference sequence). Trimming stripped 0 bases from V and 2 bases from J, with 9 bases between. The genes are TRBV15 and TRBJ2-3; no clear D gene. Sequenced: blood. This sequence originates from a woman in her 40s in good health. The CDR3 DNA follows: TGTGCCACCAGCAGAGATAAGAGATTCACAGATACGCAGTATTTT. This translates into CATSRDKRFTDTQYF.